This T cell receptor (beta chain) comes out of a study of CD8 T cells in Susac syndrome. CDR3 length: 13 residues. J lost 6 bases, V lost 4 bases, and 6 bases had no gene match. Per the germline V gene, CDR1 is SGHAT and CDR2 is FQNNGV. Random hexamers were used to reverse transcribe the RNA input (about 0.5 to 1 ug). Amplification of TCR beta CDR3 by immunoSEQ multiplex PCR spanned 54 Vbeta and 13 Jbeta. TCRdb used MiXCR to reprocess the immunoSEQ multiplex PCR reads, holding one entry per CDR3 protein. The sample shows fewer than 85,000 distinct CDR3 sequences, roughly 94% of them seen only once. TCR beta from blood CD8+ and CD4+ T cells was sequenced.

The TCR sequence derives from a human donor with Susac syndrome. V gene TRBV11-2 combines with J gene TRBJ2-7, with 7 bases aligning to TRBD1. The source material was CD8+ T cells from PBMCs. The CDR3, as DNA: TGTGCCAGCAGCTCGGGACAGAGGGCCGAGCAGTACTTC. Translating gives CASSSGQRAEQYF.